Listed here are 18 T cell receptor beta chains from one sample, sequenced in a study of shared clonotypes between healthy human individuals. Data came from immunoSEQ multiplex PCR; TCRdb stores just in-frame clones and leaves some out. Among roughly 680,000 clones listed, over 60% were seen once. Sequencing was done on a sample of memory CD4+ T cells sorted from blood. Subset in this sample: CD45RA-negative fraction. Source of these receptors: a young woman in good health.

The V gene is TRBV6-9, the J gene TRBJ2-1, with D unresolved. This CDR3 is 15 amino acids long. Deletions cut 2 bases from V and 4 bases from J, with 12 bases between. Per germline, CDR1 MNHGY and CDR2 SVAAGI. The CDR3 sequence: CASSYGRESYNEQFF. Here the CDR3 DNA reads TGTGCCAGCAGTTATGGACGAGAAAGTTACAATGAGCAGTTCTTC.

The chain's CDR3 is CASTTRGLARNEQYF. As DNA, the CDR3 is TGTGCCAGCACCACTCGGGGACTAGCTCGAAACGAGCAGTACTTC. The V call is TRBV28, the J call TRBJ2-7, with 9 bases that match TRBD2. V trimming: 7 bases; J trimming: 5 bases; junction bases outside the gene matches: 12. The CDR3 length is 15 residues. Germline CDR1 reads MDHEN; CDR2 reads SYDVKM.

The V and J genes are TRBV7-2 and TRBJ2-5, with D maybe TRBD2 (6 bases). V lost 1 base and J 4 bases, leaving 13 bases between the germline ends. The CDR3 has 15 residues. CDR1 is SGHTA, CDR2 FQGNSA, per germline. The CDR3 DNA reads TGTGCCAGCAGCTTAGTTTTACGGGGAGGAGAGACCCAGTACTTC. It specifies CASSLVLRGGETQYF.

The genes are TRBV5-5 and TRBJ2-1, with 10 bases that match TRBD1. Looked up from germline, CDR1 is SGHKS and CDR2 is YYEKEE (reference sequence). The CDR3 is made up of 16 amino acids. J lost 5 bases, V lost 4 bases, and 9 bases had no gene match. The CDR3 nucleotides read TGTGCCAGCAGCCAGGCGGGGACAGGGGCTGACAATGAGCAGTTCTTC. It specifies CASSQAGTGADNEQFF.

The rearrangement joins TRBV19 to TRBJ1-4; 10 bases fit TRBD1. This CDR3 contains 15 residues. J lost 8 bases, V lost 5 bases, and 8 bases had no gene match. Germline CDR1 and CDR2: LNHDA and SQIVND (reference sequence). The CDR3 DNA reads TGTGCCAGTAGTGGTACGGGGACAGGGGAGGAAAAACTGTTTTTT. Translated, it gives CASSGTGTGEEKLFF. Looking up the rest from reference TRBV19 and TRBJ1-4 gives the full variable domain: DGGITQSPKYLFRKEGQNVTLSCEQNLNHDAMYWYRQDPGQGLRLIYYSQIVNDFQKGDIAEGYSVSREKKESFPLTVTSAQKNPTAFYLCASSGTGTGEEKLFFGSGTQLSVL.

The rearrangement links TRBV6-6 to TRBJ1-5, with D hard to call. Looked up from germline, CDR1 is MNHNY and CDR2 is SVGAGI (reference sequence). With 6 bases removed from V and 3 bases from J, the gap between germline ends came to 9 bases. The CDR3 extends over 13 amino acids. The CDR3 DNA follows: TGTGCCAGCAGAAGGATAGACAATCAGCCCCAGCATTTT. It codes for CASRRIDNQPQHF.

The chain couples TRBV6-6 to TRBJ1-2, with D unresolved. The CDR3 length is 13 residues. Trimming shortened V by 6 bases and J by 0 bases, and 8 bases separated the two germline ends. Germline CDR1 MNHNY, CDR2 SVGAGI (reference sequence). The CDR3 bases are TGTGCCAGCAGCCGAAATCCTAACTATGGCTACACCTTC. Translated, it gives CASSRNPNYGYTF.

The chain links TRBV5-4 to TRBJ2-3, with D hard to call. This CDR3 is built from 12 residues. V gave up 0 bases and J gave up 4 bases, with 3 bases separating them. The germline V gene has CDR1 SGHNT and CDR2 YYREEE (reference sequence). CDR3 in amino acids: CASSLAADTQYF. Here the CDR3 DNA reads TGTGCCAGCAGCTTGGCAGCAGATACGCAGTATTTT.

The J gene is TRBJ2-1, the V gene TRBV25-1; 12 bases line up with TRBD2. Germline V lookup: CDR1 MGHDK, CDR2 SYGVNS. The V segment lost 4 bases and the J segment 5 bases; nucleotides outside the gene matches: 6. The CDR3 runs to 16 residues. The CDR3 DNA sequence: TGTGCCAGCAGTGGAGAAACTAGCGGGAGGAACAATGAGCAGTTCTTC. Its protein product is CASSGETSGRNNEQFF.

The V call is TRBV29-1, the J call TRBJ1-1; D gene uncertain. V dropped 6 bases and J dropped 2 bases, with 10 bases sitting between them. CDR1 and CDR2 (germline): SQVTM, ANQGSEA. The CDR3 is 12 residues long. The CDR3 spells CSVQLANTEAFF. As DNA, the CDR3 is TGCAGCGTCCAACTCGCAAACACTGAAGCTTTCTTT.

This clone has a count of ten or more. The sample holds other DNA sequences that translate to the same CDR3. This chain links TRBV7-9 with TRBJ2-1; possibly TRBD2 for D (5 bases). With 5 bases removed from V and 5 bases from J, the gap between germline ends came to 10 bases. In germline, CDR1 is SEHNR, CDR2 FQNEAQ (reference sequence). The CDR3 is 13 amino acids. For the CDR3, the DNA is TGTGCCAGCAGCCTGTGGGGAGACAATGAGCAGTTCTTC. As protein: CASSLWGDNEQFF.

The chain links TRBV6-5 to TRBJ1-1; D is unresolved. CDR1 is MNHEY, CDR2 SVGAGI, per germline. This CDR3 has 10 residues. Trimming pared 5 bases from V and 5 bases from J, leaving 3 bases between. The CDR3 DNA is TGTGCCAGCAGTGGTACTGAAGCTTTCTTT. This encodes CASSGTEAFF.

This chain uses TRBV28 with TRBJ2-7, with 8 bases identical to TRBD2. The CDR3 covers 13 residues. The ends lost 5 bases at V and 9 bases at J; junction bases unmatched: 9. Per germline, CDR1 MDHEN and CDR2 SYDVKM. CDR3 nucleotides: TGTGCCAGCAGTCCGCCCGGGGGGGGGTTGCAGTACTTC. Protein product: CASSPPGGGLQYF.

Comment on this clone: Different DNA sequences within this sample yield the same CDR3. The rearrangement joins TRBV2 to TRBJ1-1; perhaps TRBD1 as D (5 bases). This CDR3 region has 13 residues. V lost 6 bases and J lost 1, with 9 bases in between. Germline-derived CDR1 and CDR2 are SNHLY and FYNNEI. The CDR3, as DNA: TGTGCCAGCAGCGCAGACAGGAACACTGAAGCTTTCTTT. Its protein is CASSADRNTEAFF.

This chain connects TRBV10-3 to TRBJ2-3, with 11 bases matching TRBD2. CDR3 length: 17 residues. From germline, CDR1 is ENHRY and CDR2 SYGVKD. V shed 2 bases, J shed 2 bases, and the junction held 6 bases outside the gene matches. As DNA, the CDR3 is TGTGCCATCAGTGAGCGAGGGACTAGCGGCCACACAGATACGCAGTATTTT. This encodes CAISERGTSGHTDTQYF.

The chain combines TRBV6-1 with TRBJ2-7, with D possibly called TRBD1 or TRBD2 (5 bases each). CDR3 length: 16 residues. Germline lookup yields CDR1 MNHNS and CDR2 SASEGT. With 0 bases removed from V and 6 bases from J, the gap between germline ends came to 18 bases. CDR3 nucleotides: TGTGCCAGCAGTGAAGCCCCGAGGGGTTATAAGGGCGAGCAGTACTTC. Its protein is CASSEAPRGYKGEQYF.

The CDR3 loop reads CASSLMGGAELEQYF. The CDR3 region has the DNA TGTGCCAGCAGCTTAATGGGTGGCGCCGAATTAGAGCAGTACTTC. This chain links TRBV7-9 with TRBJ2-7; unclear D gene. V gave up 2 bases and J gave up 7 bases, with 18 bases separating them. CDR1 and CDR2 (germline): SEHNR, FQNEAQ (reference sequence). The CDR3 contains 15 residues. Looking up the rest from reference TRBV7-9 and TRBJ2-7 gives the full variable domain: DTGVSQNPRHKITKRGQNVTFRCDPISEHNRLYWYRQTLGQGPEFLTYFQNEAQLEKSRLLSDRFSAERPKGSFSTLEIQRTEQGDSAMYLCASSLMGGAELEQYFGPGTRLTVT.

This clone was detected a few times. The chain recombines TRBV28 with TRBJ2-5; D is perhaps TRBD2 (5 bases). Trimming shortened V by 11 bases and J by 0 bases, and 16 bases separated the two germline ends. The CDR3 is 14 amino acids. In germline, CDR1 is MDHEN, CDR2 SYDVKM. CDR3 region: CARRRGLYQETQYF. In DNA form, the CDR3 reads TGTGCCCGACGCAGAGGACTGTACCAAGAGACCCAGTACTTC.